The TCR beta chain under discussion was sequenced for a study of PD-1 blockade in classical Hodgkin lymphoma. The CDR3 spans 14 residues. From germline, CDR1 is SEHNR and CDR2 FQNEAQ (reference sequence). The junction had 4 bases not matched to a gene; V was cut back by 5 bases and J by 7 bases. Concerning this clone itself: The sample contains more than one DNA sequence encoding this CDR3.

TCRdb keeps only in-frame clones here, not all; method: immunoSEQ multiplex PCR. The sample contains approximately 59,000 clones, approximately 89% of which appear only once. Each of the patients experienced relapse following autologous stem cell transplantation, and their brentuximab vedotin exposure differed. Sequenced material: peripheral blood mononuclear cells (PBMCs), taken before the second cycle of nivolumab. The chain joins TRBV7-9 to TRBJ1-4; 10 positions agree with TRBD1. The receptor was derived from a human donor with classical Hodgkin lymphoma. The CDR3 here is CASSPGQGSEKLFF. As DNA, the CDR3 is TGTGCCAGCAGCCCGGGACAGGGGAGTGAAAAACTGTTTTTT.